Many counts were recorded for the clone carrying this T cell receptor (beta chain). The data stem from a study of T-cell memory formation after mild COVID-19. CDR1 and CDR2 from the germline V gene are SEHNR and FQNEAQ (reference sequence). This CDR3 has 15 amino acids. Trimming removed 4 bases at V and 8 bases at J, with 15 bases between. Amplification by 5'RACE using constant-segment primers produced TCR alpha and TCR beta cDNA libraries that carried sample barcodes and UMIs. TCRdb reprocessed the 5' RACE reads via MiXCR and lists one record per CDR3 protein. Of approximately 480,000 distinct CDR3 sequences in the sample, about 20% were seen once.

V usage is TRBV7-9 and J usage is TRBJ1-6; D unresolved. The receptor comes from an adult woman who had mild COVID-19 (a few samples of this study predate the infection). Cell type and time point are not known. Specimen: PBMCs or a T cell subset sorted from them (not recorded which). The DNA of the CDR3 is TGTGCCAGCAGCTCGCGGATCGGAACCGATTCACCCCTCCACTTT. This sequence encodes CASSSRIGTDSPLHF.